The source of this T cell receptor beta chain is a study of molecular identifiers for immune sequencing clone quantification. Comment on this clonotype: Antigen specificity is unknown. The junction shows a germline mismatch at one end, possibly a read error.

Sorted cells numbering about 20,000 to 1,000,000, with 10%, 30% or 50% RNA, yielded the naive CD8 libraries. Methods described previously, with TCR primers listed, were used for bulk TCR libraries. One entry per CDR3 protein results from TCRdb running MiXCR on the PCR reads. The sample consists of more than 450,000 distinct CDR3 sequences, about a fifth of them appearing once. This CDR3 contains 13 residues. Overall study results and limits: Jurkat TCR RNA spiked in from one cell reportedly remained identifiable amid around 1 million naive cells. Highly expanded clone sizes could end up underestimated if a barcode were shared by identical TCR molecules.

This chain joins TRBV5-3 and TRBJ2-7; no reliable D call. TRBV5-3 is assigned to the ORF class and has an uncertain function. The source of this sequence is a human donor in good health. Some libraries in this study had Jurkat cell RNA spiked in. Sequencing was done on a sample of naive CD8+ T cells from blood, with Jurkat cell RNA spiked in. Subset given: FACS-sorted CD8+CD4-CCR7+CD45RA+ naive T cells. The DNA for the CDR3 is TGTGCCAGCAGCTTCCCAGGCTCCTGCGAGCAGTACTTC. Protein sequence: CASSFPGSCEQYF.